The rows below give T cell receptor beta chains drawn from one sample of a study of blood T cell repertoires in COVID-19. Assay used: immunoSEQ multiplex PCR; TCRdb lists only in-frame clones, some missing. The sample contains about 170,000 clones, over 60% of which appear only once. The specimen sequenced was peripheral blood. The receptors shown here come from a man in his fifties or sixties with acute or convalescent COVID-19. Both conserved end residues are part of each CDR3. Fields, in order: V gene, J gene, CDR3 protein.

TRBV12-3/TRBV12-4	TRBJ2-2	CASSPQGTGELFF
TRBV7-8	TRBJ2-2	CASSLLAGGSNTGELFF
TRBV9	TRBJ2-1	CASAPGQGISEQFF
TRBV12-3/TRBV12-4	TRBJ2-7	CASTTGEDEQYF
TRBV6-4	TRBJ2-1	CASSDEASGGAGYNEQFF
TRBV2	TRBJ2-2	CASSGESGGMNTGELFF
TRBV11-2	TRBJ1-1	CASSFWEGTEAFF
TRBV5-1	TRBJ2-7	CASSSAPHSSGGAREQYF
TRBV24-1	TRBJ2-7	CATSDPRGHEQYF
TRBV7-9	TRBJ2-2	CASERQMNTGELFF
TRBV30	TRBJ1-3	CAWSHRGSGNTIYF
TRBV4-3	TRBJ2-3	CASSQVVTGADTQYF
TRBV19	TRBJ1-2	CASSIFPDRGQGYTF
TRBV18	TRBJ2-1	CASSRWEDEQFF
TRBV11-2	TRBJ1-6	CASSTNRGSYNSPLHF
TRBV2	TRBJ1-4	CASSPQTGDEKLFF
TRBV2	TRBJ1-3	CASSEGQSGNTIYF
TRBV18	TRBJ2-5	CASSPGLQETQYF
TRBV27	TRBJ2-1	CASSLSGRTGGNEQFF
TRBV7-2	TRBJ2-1	CASSLGQVNEQFF
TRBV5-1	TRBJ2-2	CASSSFGGTRGELFF
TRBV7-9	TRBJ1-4	CASSLTGGGEKLFF
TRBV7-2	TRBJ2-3	CASSPPDLAGVDTQYF
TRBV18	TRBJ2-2	CASSPRAGSGGTGELFF
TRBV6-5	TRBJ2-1	CASRAGNLGNEQFF
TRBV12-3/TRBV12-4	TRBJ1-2	CASSHRGNYGYTF
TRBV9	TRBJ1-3	CASSLQGSGNTIYF
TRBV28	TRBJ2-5	CASSLWVAGESQTQETQYF
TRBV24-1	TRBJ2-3	CATSDSRQTTDTQYF
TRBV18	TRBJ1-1	CASSPPSVNTEAFF
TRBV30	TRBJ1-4	CAFTGQGNEKLFF
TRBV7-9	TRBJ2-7	CASSLGGQGLSYEQYF
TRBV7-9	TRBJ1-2	CASSPPRGGNTIANYGYTF
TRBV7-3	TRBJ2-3	CASSPSGGFLDTQYF